These 14 T cell receptor beta chains were all obtained from the same sample, sequenced in a study of molecular identifiers for immune sequencing clone quantification. Each CDR3 protein gets one entry after TCRdb re-called the PCR reads with MiXCR. This sample carries about 40,000 distinct CDR3 sequences, approximately 17% of them seen once, and the ten largest clones take around 7%. Sequencing was performed on naive CD8+ T cells from blood, with Jurkat cell RNA spiked in. Subset here: FACS-sorted CD8+CD4-CCR7+CD45RA+ naive T cells. Receptors were obtained from a human donor in good health. Some libraries in this study had Jurkat cell RNA spiked in.

In this sample, this clonotype turned up many times. The chain carries TRBV9 and TRBJ2-5, with D maybe TRBD2 (6 bases). V lost 0 bases and J 5 bases, leaving 14 bases between the germline ends. From germline, CDR1 is SGDLS and CDR2 YYNGEE. The CDR3 extends over 15 amino acids. The CDR3 loop reads CASSVESGAMETQYF. For the CDR3, the DNA is TGTGCCAGCAGCGTAGAGTCGGGAGCTATGGAGACCCAGTACTTC.

This chain uses TRBV9 with TRBJ2-7; tentatively, D is TRBD2 (5 bases). The CDR3 covers 16 residues. CDR1 is SGDLS and CDR2 is YYNGEE in the germline V gene. Trimming pared 1 base from V and 6 bases from J, leaving 20 bases between. As DNA, the CDR3 is TGTGCCAGCAGCGTAAGCGGCCGGACTGAAGGTATCGAGCAGTACTTC. Protein product: CASSVSGRTEGIEQYF.

This clonotype turned up a few times. The chain couples TRBV28 to TRBJ2-3; the D is unclear. The CDR3 is made up of 13 amino acids. The germline V gene has CDR1 MDHEN and CDR2 SYDVKM. V was clipped by 6 bases and J by 4 bases, with 11 bases between them. In DNA, the CDR3 is TGTGCCAGCAGCCCCATTACAGCAGATACGCAGTATTTT. Translated, it gives CASSPITADTQYF.

This clonotype was picked up a small number of times. The chain couples TRBV13 to TRBJ2-7; 9 nucleotides agree with TRBD1. V trimming: 4 bases; J trimming: 0 bases; junction bases outside the gene matches: 10. CDR1 is PRHDT and CDR2 is FYEKMQ in the germline V gene (reference sequence). This CDR3 has 17 amino acids. The CDR3 nucleotides read TGTGCCAGCAGCTCCAAGGCCGGGACAGGGTTCTCCTACGAGCAGTACTTC. It encodes CASSSKAGTGFSYEQYF.

This clonotype was counted ten times or more. The rearrangement links TRBV5-1 to TRBJ2-7; D is ambiguous. V lost 4 bases to trimming and J lost 1 base, with 9 bases between them. The CDR3 length is 13 residues. Germline V gene data show CDR1 as SGHRS and CDR2 as YFSETQ. CDR3 region: CASSPTVSYEQYF. As DNA, the CDR3 is TGCGCCAGCAGCCCGACGGTTTCCTACGAGCAGTACTTC.

Note on this clonotype: This may come from a read error, since a much larger clone is one base off. V is TRBV13 and J is TRBJ2-1, with D hard to call. There are 13 residues in the CDR3. V was pared by 6 bases and J by 5 bases, with 11 bases between. The germline CDR1 and CDR2 sequences are PRHDT and FYEKMQ (reference sequence). CDR3 nucleotides: TGTGCCAGCAGGGATCTCACCCACAATGAGCAGTTCTTC. This encodes CASRDLTHNEQFF.

This clonotype was found many times. V and J are TRBV7-8 and TRBJ2-3, with 8 bases matching TRBD1. J gave up 0 bases and V 5 bases, and 10 bases lay outside the gene matches. The CDR3 covers 17 residues. Germline CDR1 is SGHVS and CDR2 is FQNEAQ. CDR3 bases: TGTGCCAGCAGCGTACCGACAGGGGACAGCAGCACAGATACGCAGTATTTT. Residues: CASSVPTGDSSTDTQYF.

This clonotype was recorded many times. The gene calls are TRBV6-6 and TRBJ2-2; 11 bases match TRBD1. The CDR3 is 16 amino acids. V dropped 4 bases and J dropped 3; count of bases not matched to a gene: 4. Looked up from germline, CDR1 is MNHNY and CDR2 is SVGAGI (reference sequence). CDR3 amino acids: CASSSGQGAHTGELFF. CDR3 coding DNA: TGTGCCAGCAGTTCCGGACAGGGGGCGCACACCGGGGAGCTGTTTTTT.

This clonotype was counted many times. The DNA of the CDR3 is TGTGCCAGCAGTTTTACCCGTGGGGGGCGGGCTTCAAACACAGATACGCAGTATTTT. This gives the protein CASSFTRGGRASNTDTQYF. The chain employs TRBV27 and TRBJ2-3, with D perhaps TRBD1 or TRBD2 (6 bases each). This CDR3 is 19 amino acids long. CDR1 is MNHEY and CDR2 is SMNVEV in the germline V gene (reference sequence). The germline V and J ends were trimmed by 3 bases and 2 bases, with 24 bases remaining between them.

A note on this clonotype: A much larger clone differs by one base, so this may be a read error. V usage is TRBV15 and J usage is TRBJ1-5, with 7 positions matching TRBD1. The germline V gene has CDR1 LNHNV and CDR2 YYDKDF (reference sequence). This CDR3 comprises 15 residues. The CDR3 spells CATSRDLGGGQPRHF. The CDR3 coding sequence is TGTGCCACCAGCAGAGATCTTGGAGGGGGCCAGCCCCGGCATTTT.

A note on this clonotype: This clone may be a read error of a much larger clone one base away. This chain connects TRBV29-1 to TRBJ2-3, with D perhaps given as TRBD1 or TRBD2 (5 bases each). The V gene's germline CDR1 is SQVTM and CDR2 ANQGSEA. The CDR3 runs 12 residues. The CDR3 is CSVVRGPDAQYF. CDR3 sequence (DNA): TGCAGCGTTGTTCGGGGACCAGATGCGCAGTATTTT.

At least ten counts were recorded for this clonotype. This chain links TRBV7-3 with TRBJ2-7; TRBD2 aligns across 12 bases. From germline, CDR1 is SGHTA and CDR2 FQGTGA. With V trimmed by 5 bases and J by 0 bases, 2 bases remained unmatched. CDR3 length equals 15 residues. This chain's CDR3 is CASSPSGRVSYEQYF. The CDR3 coding sequence is TGTGCCAGCAGCCCTAGCGGGAGGGTCTCCTACGAGCAGTACTTC.

This clonotype was counted at least ten times. The V call is TRBV15, the J call TRBJ2-7, with a weak D call TRBD1 (6 bases). Deletions cut 4 bases from V and 6 bases from J, with 16 bases between. The CDR3 is 14 residues long. In germline, CDR1 is LNHNV, CDR2 YYDKDF (reference sequence). This CDR3 reads CATSIGQGQGEQYF. CDR3 bases: TGTGCCACCAGCATTGGTCAGGGGCAGGGCGAGCAGTACTTC.

This clonotype has a single count. This sequence may be a read error, since a much larger clone differs from it by one base. The conserved closing phenylalanine or tryptophan is absent in this CDR3, likely reflecting a read error. The CDR3 is CASSDGAGGSHEQYL. The CDR3 region has the DNA TGCGCCAGCAGTGATGGAGCGGGAGGATCCCACGAGCAGTACCTC. The rearrangement links TRBV10-1 to TRBJ2-7, with 9 positions matching TRBD2. CDR1 is WNHNN, CDR2 SYGVQD, per germline (reference sequence). V trimming: 3 bases; J trimming: 5 bases; junction bases outside the gene matches: 8. This CDR3 spans 15 amino acids.